This T cell receptor beta chain originates from a study of shared clonotypes between healthy human individuals. The CDR3 extends over 15 amino acids. Germline V CDR1 and CDR2: SEHNR, FQNEAQ (reference sequence). Trimming at V came to 7 bases and at J to 2 bases, leaving 11 bases not matched to a gene. Profiled with immunoSEQ multiplex PCR; TCRdb holds only in-frame clones, not every one. The table has millions of clones, 95% seen once. Sequences were obtained from naive CD4+ T cells sorted from blood. Regarding subset: CD45RA+ positively selected. The chain is built from TRBV7-9 and TRBJ2-7; 7 bases are a match to TRBD2. The TCR originated in a young man in good health. Written as DNA, the CDR3 is TGTGCCAGCACCCTCGGGGGGAAAGGGGCCTACGAGCAGTACTTC. This codes for CASTLGGKGAYEQYF.